One sample yielded the 14 T cell receptor beta chains listed below, sequenced in a study of CD8 T cells in ankylosing spondylitis. Overall study findings and caveats: Characteristic of ankylosing spondylitis blood, it appeared, was a TCR beta motif comprising roughly eight highly homologous variants.

Antigens for these TCRs are unknown. TCRdb fed the 5' RACE reads into MiXCR, producing one record per CDR3 protein. The sample lists hundreds of thousands of distinct CDR3 sequences, about 15% occurring once. Input material: blood, either unsorted or a sorted T cell fraction (not recorded which). The source of these receptors is a male donor with ankylosing spondylitis.

This clonotype was observed a handful of times. The chain uses TRBV13 and TRBJ2-7; 10 nucleotides align to TRBD1. The germline CDR1 and CDR2 sequences are PRHDT and FYEKMQ (reference sequence). V lost 5 bases to trimming and J lost 8 bases; unmatched junction nucleotides: 12. The CDR3 is 15 residues long. Here the CDR3 DNA reads TGTGCCAGCAGCGGCTCCGGGACAGGGGAGCTTAAGCAGTACTTC. Translating it yields CASSGSGTGELKQYF. The full variable domain, completed using reference TRBV13 and TRBJ2-7, is AAGVIQSPRHLIKEKRETATLKCYPIPRHDTVYWYQQGPGQDPQFLISFYEKMQSDKGSIPDRFSAQQFSDYHSELNMSSLELGDSALYFCASSGSGTGELKQYFGPGTRLTVT.

This clonotype was seen a handful of times. No conserved phenylalanine or tryptophan is present at the end of the CDR3, so a read error is the likely explanation. The limits of the CDR3 on the DNA are not certain, so only TCRdb's listed CDR3 is given. The chain combines TRBV4-3 with TRBJ2-5; TRBD1, as called in the table, went unchecked against the DNA. A total of 13 residues make up the CDR3, ends included. CDR1 LGHNA and CDR2 YSLEER come from the germline V gene. This CDR3 reads CASSLRGLQGLPL.

This clonotype showed up many times. The chain uses TRBV12-3 or TRBV12-4 and TRBJ2-1; D uncertain. V shed 6 bases and J shed 2 bases, with 5 bases lying between them. The length of the CDR3 is 12 residues. CDR3 bases: TGTGCCAGCAGGGCCACCTACAATGAGCAGTTCTTC. It translates to CASRATYNEQFF.

This clonotype was observed a handful of times. This rearrangement joins TRBV20-1 to TRBJ2-5; 7 bases fit TRBD1. The CDR3 runs 14 residues. Trimming cost V 1 base and J 4 bases; bases outside gene matches: 6. The germline V gene encodes CDR1 DFQATT and CDR2 SNEGSKA (reference sequence). The CDR3 protein is CSARGQGVLETQYF. The DNA of the CDR3 is TGCAGTGCTAGAGGACAGGGCGTTTTAGAGACCCAGTACTTC.

The rearrangement links TRBV11-3 to TRBJ2-3; D may correspond to TRBD1 or TRBD2 (6 bases each). This CDR3 has 15 residues. The germline gives CDR1 SGHNT, CDR2 YENEEA. V lost 6 bases and J lost 0, with 13 bases in between. CDR3 protein: CASSPPGASTDTQYF. Written as DNA, the CDR3 is TGTGCCAGCAGTCCCCCGGGGGCCAGCACAGATACGCAGTATTTT.

J is TRBJ1-6 and V is TRBV7-9; TRBD1 aligns across 9 bases. Germline V CDR1 and CDR2: SEHNR, FQNEAQ (reference sequence). The junction had 8 bases not matched to a gene; V was cut back by 4 bases and J by 10 bases. This CDR3 contains 15 residues. The CDR3 loop is CASSSGQGVGSPLHF. In DNA, the CDR3 is TGTGCCAGCAGCTCGGGACAGGGAGTTGGGTCACCCCTCCACTTT.

Many counts were recorded for this clonotype. The chain carries TRBV28 and TRBJ2-2; 8 bases align to TRBD2. Germline loops: CDR1 MDHEN, CDR2 SYDVKM. Unmatched junction bases numbered 7, after V lost 3 bases and J lost 4 bases. The CDR3 runs 16 residues. The CDR3 sequence is CASSFFGTRGTGELFF. The DNA of the CDR3 is TGTGCCAGCAGTTTTTTTGGGACTAGAGGCACCGGGGAGCTGTTTTTT.

This clonotype was found a few times. The chain recombines TRBV7-9 with TRBJ2-5, with no clear D. V lost 1 base and J 5 bases, leaving 14 bases between the germline ends. The CDR3 is 15 residues long. Germline CDR1 is SEHNR and CDR2 is FQNEAQ (reference sequence). Written as DNA, the CDR3 is TGTGCCAGCAGCTTAGAGGGCAGGTCCGTGGAGACCCAGTACTTC. The encoded protein is CASSLEGRSVETQYF. The full variable domain, its missing parts supplied by reference TRBV7-9 and TRBJ2-5, is DTGVSQNPRHKITKRGQNVTFRCDPISEHNRLYWYRQTLGQGPEFLTYFQNEAQLEKSRLLSDRFSAERPKGSFSTLEIQRTEQGDSAMYLCASSLEGRSVETQYFGPGTRLLVL.

This clonotype was counted only a few times. The chain links TRBV12-3 or TRBV12-4 to TRBJ2-1, with D possibly being TRBD1 (5 bases). The V end lost 5 bases, the J end lost 4 bases, and 9 bases lay between the germline ends. The CDR3 extends over 13 amino acids. The CDR3 sequence is CASSRTMYNEQFF. The CDR3 region has the DNA TGTGCCAGCAGTCGGACAATGTACAATGAGCAGTTCTTC.

The V gene is TRBV20-1, the J gene TRBJ2-7, with D tentatively TRBD1 or TRBD2 (5 bases each). This CDR3 has 14 amino acids. Germline loops: CDR1 DFQATT, CDR2 SNEGSKA (reference sequence). Trimming removed 6 bases from V and 3 bases from J, with 18 bases in between. This CDR3 is CSAPHRVRGYEQYF. CDR3 coding DNA: TGCAGTGCCCCCCATAGGGTGAGGGGCTACGAGCAGTACTTC.

At least ten counts were recorded for this clonotype. The V and J genes are TRBV6-2 or TRBV6-3 and TRBJ2-1; unclear D gene. V lost 3 bases to trimming and J lost 3 bases, with 12 bases between them. The CDR3 has 15 residues. Germline-derived CDR1 and CDR2 are MNHEY and SVGEGT. CDR3 bases: TGTGCCAGCAGTTATCGTAGTGGCATCTACAATGAGCAGTTCTTC. It codes for CASSYRSGIYNEQFF.

In its sample, this clonotype was seen a few times. The chain combines TRBV7-2 with TRBJ1-1; maybe TRBD1 (6 bases). Trimming cost V 5 bases and J 0 bases, with 13 bases left between them. This CDR3 comprises 15 residues. The V gene's germline CDR1 is SGHTA and CDR2 FQGNSA. CDR3 sequence reads: CASSPDRNMNTEAFF. The CDR3 DNA is TGTGCCAGCAGCCCGGACAGAAACATGAACACTGAAGCTTTCTTT.

V gene TRBV20-1 combines with J gene TRBJ2-6; no reliable D call. Germline CDR1 and CDR2: DFQATT and SNEGSKA (reference sequence). The length of the CDR3 is 13 residues. V was trimmed by 3 bases and J by 0 bases, leaving 3 bases between them. In DNA, the CDR3 is TGCAGTGCTAGGGTCTCTGGGGCCAACGTCCTGACTTTC. Translated, it gives CSARVSGANVLTF.

In this sample, this clonotype turned up a few times. The rearrangement links TRBV3-2 to TRBJ1-1; the DNA was not compared with TRBD1, the D call given in the table. TRBV3-2 is a pseudogene segment. This CDR3 has 14 residues. The CDR3 bases are TGTGCCAGCAGCCAAGGATACAGGGGGACTGAAGCTTTCTTT. This sequence encodes CASSQGYRGTEAFF.